These T cell receptor beta chains were read from a single sample in a study of CD8 T cells in ankylosing spondylitis. TCRdb used MiXCR to reprocess the 5' RACE reads, holding one entry per CDR3 protein. The sample lists some 270,000 distinct CDR3 sequences, roughly 32% seen once, with approximately 4.6% in the top ten. The specimen sequenced was blood, either unsorted or a sorted T cell fraction (not recorded which). These receptors originate from a male donor with ankylosing spondylitis or in good health (not recorded which). CDR3s include the opening cysteine and the closing phenylalanine or tryptophan. The order of the fields is D gene, J gene, clone size, V gene, CDR3 DNA, CDR3 protein. A D gene is named only where the DNA matches it firmly. Clone size, where shown, is once, few, many, or a class for clones that have expanded.

.	TRBJ1-2	.	TRBV7-9	TGTGCCAGCAGCTTAGACATCCATGGCTACACCTTC	CASSLDIHGYTF
.	TRBJ2-7	few	TRBV12-3/TRBV12-4	TGTGCCAGCAGTTCCCCTAGGGCCTCCTACGAGCAGTACTTC	CASSSPRASYEQYF
.	TRBJ2-7	.	TRBV12-3/TRBV12-4	TGTGCCAGCAGGCAGGGACACTCCTACGAGCAGTACTTC	CASRQGHSYEQYF
TRBD2	TRBJ2-3	.	TRBV20-1	TGCAGTGCTAGAGATCGTAGCGGGGGTTCGGATACGCAGTATTTT	CSARDRSGGSDTQYF
.	TRBJ2-3	.	TRBV9	TGTGCCAGCAGCGTAGAAGGGCGGAACACCCGCTCAGGGCTAGATACGCAGTATTTT	CASSVEGRNTRSGLDTQYF
TRBD2	TRBJ2-3	.	TRBV20-1	TGCAGTGTTCTTAGCGGGGACACAGATACGCAGTATTTT	CSVLSGDTDTQYF
.	TRBJ2-1	.	TRBV12-3/TRBV12-4	TGTGCCAGCACCCGTTTGGGGGGCAACAATGAGCAGTTCTTC	CASTRLGGNNEQFF
TRBD2	TRBJ2-5	.	TRBV7-9	TGTGCCAGCAGCTCACTAGCGGGGCCCCAAGAGACCCAGTACTTC	CASSSLAGPQETQYF
.	TRBJ1-2	few	TRBV10-3	TGTGCCATCAGTGAGGGGACGGACTATGGCTACACCTTC	CAISEGTDYGYTF
.	TRBJ2-7	.	TRBV5-1	TGCGCCAGCAGCTTAACGCCGACCATAGACGTCTACGAGCAGTACTTC	CASSLTPTIDVYEQYF
.	TRBJ1-1	.	TRBV12-3/TRBV12-4	TGTGCCAGCAGTTTTGGGGCGACTGAAGCTTTCTTT	CASSFGATEAFF
.	TRBJ2-7	few	TRBV5-6	TGTGCCAGCACGTTTTTAGGCCGGGCCTACGAGCAGTACTTC	CASTFLGRAYEQYF
.	TRBJ1-5	many	TRBV6-5	TGTGCCAGCAGTTTCACCGGGACAACTAGCAATCAGCCCCAGCATTTT	CASSFTGTTSNQPQHF
.	TRBJ2-5	.	TRBV12-3/TRBV12-4	TGTGCCAGCAGCCCCCGAAGCAGAGAGACCCAGTACTTC	CASSPRSRETQYF
TRBD1	TRBJ2-7	few	TRBV12-3/TRBV12-4	TGTGCCAGCAGCAACTCTCAGGGGGTAGGGGAGCAGTACTTC	CASSNSQGVGEQYF
.	TRBJ2-5	many	TRBV29-1	TGCAGCGTTGGAGGACAGAACCAAGAGACCCAGTACTTC	CSVGGQNQETQYF
TRBD2	TRBJ2-2	.	TRBV12-3/TRBV12-4	TGTGCCAGCCTGGGGAGGGGGAACACCGGGGAGCTGTTTTTT	CASLGRGNTGELFF
.	TRBJ1-4	once	TRBV18	TGTGCCAGCTCACCCGGACGTTTGGAACTGTTTTTT	CASSPGRLELFF
TRBD2	TRBJ2-3	.	TRBV6-1	TGTGCCAGCAGTGAATTGGAGCGGGGGGCAGGGGATACGCAGTATTTT	CASSELERGAGDTQYF
.	TRBJ2-5	.	TRBV10-1	TGCGCCAGCAGTGCGACCCGAAAGCGAGAGACCCAGTACTTC	CASSATRKRETQYF
TRBD2	TRBJ2-1	few	TRBV6-5	TGTGCCAGCAGTTATGCGGGAGGAGGGAATGAGCAGTTCTTC	CASSYAGGGNEQFF
TRBD1	TRBJ2-3	few	TRBV5-1	TGCGCCAGCAGCTTCCTGACAGGGGGGGCCGATACGCAGTATTTT	CASSFLTGGADTQYF
TRBD2	TRBJ2-1	.	TRBV12-3/TRBV12-4	TGTGCCAGCAGTCGGGGACTAGCTGGCAATGAGCAGTTCTTC	CASSRGLAGNEQFF
.	TRBJ2-7	few	TRBV5-1	TGCGCCAGCAGCCAGGCGGCAGGCTTGCATAGCGACGAGCAGTACTTC	CASSQAAGLHSDEQYF
.	TRBJ1-5	.	TRBV29-1	TGCAGCGTTGAGTCAGGGACGGGACAGCCCCAGCATTTT	CSVESGTGQPQHF
.	TRBJ2-7	few	TRBV6-5	TGTGCCAGCAGTTACTCCTTGGAGCGGGCCTCCGAGCAGTACTTC	CASSYSLERASEQYF
.	TRBJ1-4	few	TRBV9	TGTGCCAGCAGCCTAACCGGGACTAATGAAAAACTGTTTTTT	CASSLTGTNEKLFF
.	TRBJ1-1	many	TRBV7-9	TGTGCCAGCATCCTCCAGGGAAGGGGGACTGAAGCTTTCTTT	CASILQGRGTEAFF
.	TRBJ1-5	.	TRBV30	TGTGCCTGGGTGCAAACAGATGGCAATCAGCCCCAGCATTTT	CAWVQTDGNQPQHF
TRBD1	TRBJ1-3	many	TRBV29-1	TGCAGCGTCGAAGCGGACAGGGTGACTGGAAACACCATATATTTT	CSVEADRVTGNTIYF
TRBD2	TRBJ2-1	few	TRBV12-3/TRBV12-4	TGTGCCAGCAGGATCGGGGGGGCCCTCCTGTACAATGAGCAGTTCTTC	CASRIGGALLYNEQFF
.	TRBJ2-7	.	TRBV5-5	TGTGCCAGCAGCTTGCGGGAAAGGGGCGCCTACGAGCAGTACTTC	CASSLRERGAYEQYF
TRBD2	TRBJ2-7	.	TRBV6-5	TGTGCCAGCAGTTCCGACGGGGGGTCCTACGAGCAGTACTTC	CASSSDGGSYEQYF
TRBD2	TRBJ2-3	.	TRBV20-1	TGCAGTGCTAGAAGGCGGGGGACCCTCACAGATACGCAGTATTTT	CSARRRGTLTDTQYF
TRBD1	TRBJ2-5	few	TRBV20-1	TGCAGTGCTAGAGCACCCAGGACAGGGATGAGCGAGACCCAGTACTTC	CSARAPRTGMSETQYF
.	TRBJ2-3	few	TRBV7-9	TGTGCCAGCAGCTTAGGGGAGACAGATACGCAGTATTTT	CASSLGETDTQYF
TRBD2	TRBJ2-1	.	TRBV12-3/TRBV12-4	TGTGCCAGCAGTTTACCTAGCGGGGGCTCCTACAATGAGCAGTTCTTC	CASSLPSGGSYNEQFF
.	TRBJ2-3	.	TRBV27	TGTGCCAGCAGTCAACTAGGGACTACAGATACGCAGTATTTT	CASSQLGTTDTQYF
.	TRBJ2-2	few	TRBV3-1	TGTGCCAGCAGCCCCCGAGGGGGGTCGGGCACCGGGGAGCTGTTTTTT	CASSPRGGSGTGELFF
.	TRBJ1-4	few	TRBV20-1	TGCAGTGCCGTGCGCCCCGGGACGGAAAAACTGTTTTTT	CSAVRPGTEKLFF
.	TRBJ1-6	.	TRBV5-1	TGCGCCAGCAGCTTGGAACCGACTACAGCGACCTATTCACCCCTCCACTTT	CASSLEPTTATYSPLHF
.	TRBJ1-4	few	TRBV20-1	TGCAGTGCTAGAGATGGGGCAGCTGAAAAACTGTTTTTT	CSARDGAAEKLFF
TRBD1	TRBJ1-5	few	TRBV12-3/TRBV12-4	TGTGCCAGCGGGACAGGGGGTATTGATCAGCCCCAGCATTTT	CASGTGGIDQPQHF
TRBD2	TRBJ2-1	.	TRBV27	TGTGCCAGCAGCTCCCAGCGGGGAGCCTACAATGAGCAGTTCTTC	CASSSQRGAYNEQFF
.	TRBJ2-3	few	TRBV28	TGTGCCAGCTGGGGGCCTCCAGGGCGCGATACGCAGTATTTT	CASWGPPGRDTQYF
.	TRBJ2-1	.	TRBV10-3	TGTGCCATCAGTGAGTCCCGGGAAATGTTGTACAATGAGCAGTTCTTC	CAISESREMLYNEQFF
TRBD1	TRBJ1-5	.	TRBV6-2/TRBV6-3	TGTGCCAGCAGTTATGGGACAGGGACAGGCCAGCCCCAGCATTTT	CASSYGTGTGQPQHF
TRBD2	TRBJ2-3	.	TRBV12-3/TRBV12-4	TGTGCCAGCGGGACTAGCGGACTTAGCACAGATACGCAGTATTTT	CASGTSGLSTDTQYF
TRBD1	TRBJ2-1	.	TRBV6-5	TGTGCCAGCAGTTACGGGGGGACAGGGTTAGGCAATGAGCAGTTCTTC	CASSYGGTGLGNEQFF
.	TRBJ2-3	.	TRBV24-1	TGTGCCACCAGTGAGGCAGGGATAGGCACAGATACGCAGTATTTT	CATSEAGIGTDTQYF
TRBD2	TRBJ2-3	.	TRBV6-1	TGTGCCAGCAGCCCTCTGACTAGCGGGCTCGGTTGGCAGTATTTT	CASSPLTSGLGWQYF
.	TRBJ1-2	.	TRBV6-1	TGTGCCAGCAGCAGGGTACTTAACTATGGCTACACCTTC	CASSRVLNYGYTF
.	TRBJ2-1	many	TRBV29-1	TGCAGCGTTGGTCCTAAGGGGCGTTTAGGGGAGCAGTTCTTC	CSVGPKGRLGEQFF
TRBD1	TRBJ1-2	.	TRBV20-1	TGCAGTGCTAGAGCGGACAGGGGGCGTGGTAGCTATGGCTACACCTTC	CSARADRGRGSYGYTF